Listed below are T cell receptor beta chains from one sample, sequenced in a study of Graves' ophthalmopathy and Graves' hyperthyroidism. A single record per CDR3 protein comes from TCRdb applying MiXCR to the multiplex PCR reads. This table holds around 1,200,000 distinct CDR3 sequences, approximately 35% found once. The source material was peripheral blood or thyroid tissue (not recorded which). The source is an adult man with Graves' hyperthyroidism. The CDR3 runs from the conserved cysteine through the conserved F or W. Each record gives: D gene, clone size, V gene, J gene, CDR3 protein, CDR3 DNA. D genes are given only for firm matches. Not every row has a clone size; where given, it reads once, few, many or a size class.

d_gene: TRBD1; abundance: few; v_gene: TRBV7-2; j_gene: TRBJ1-1; CDR3aa: CASSPPTGASVNTEAFF; CDR3nt: TGTGCCAGCTCACCGCCGACAGGGGCGTCTGTGAACACTGAAGCTTTCTTT
d_gene: -; abundance: many; v_gene: TRBV19; j_gene: TRBJ1-4; CDR3aa: CASSLTPVPAEKLFF; CDR3nt: TGTGCCAGTAGTTTGACGCCTGTTCCAGCTGAAAAACTGTTTTTT
d_gene: -; abundance: few; v_gene: TRBV11-2; j_gene: TRBJ2-7; CDR3aa: CASSQDSDHYEQYF; CDR3nt: TGCGCCAGCAGCCAAGATTCCGACCACTACGAGCAGTACTTC
d_gene: -; abundance: few; v_gene: TRBV15; j_gene: TRBJ2-7; CDR3aa: CATSRDVPYEQYF; CDR3nt: TGTGCCACCAGCAGAGATGTCCCCTACGAGCAGTACTTC
d_gene: -; abundance: many; v_gene: TRBV20-1; j_gene: TRBJ1-1; CDR3aa: CSAPPENTEAFF; CDR3nt: TGCAGTGCACCACCGGAAAACACTGAAGCTTTCTTT
d_gene: -; abundance: few; v_gene: TRBV12-3/TRBV12-4; j_gene: TRBJ1-2; CDR3aa: CASSSGPTSHGYTF; CDR3nt: TGTGCCAGCAGTTCAGGACCTACCTCGCATGGCTACACCTTC
d_gene: -; abundance: many; v_gene: TRBV20-1; j_gene: TRBJ2-5; CDR3aa: CSASLGVQETQYF; CDR3nt: TGCAGTGCTAGTCTAGGGGTCCAAGAGACCCAGTACTTC
d_gene: TRBD1; abundance: -; v_gene: TRBV5-4; j_gene: TRBJ2-7; CDR3aa: CASLGQGAYEQYF; CDR3nt: TGTGCCAGCTTAGGACAGGGAGCCTACGAGCAGTACTTC
d_gene: TRBD1; abundance: many; v_gene: TRBV20-1; j_gene: TRBJ2-7; CDR3aa: CSARGTGLYYEQYF; CDR3nt: TGCAGTGCTAGGGGGACAGGGCTATACTACGAGCAGTACTTC
d_gene: -; abundance: many; v_gene: TRBV2; j_gene: TRBJ1-2; CDR3aa: CASSLRAYGYTF; CDR3nt: TGTGCCAGCAGTCTCAGGGCCTATGGCTACACCTTC
d_gene: TRBD1; abundance: many; v_gene: TRBV25-1; j_gene: TRBJ2-7; CDR3aa: CASSAQDRGPFEQYF; CDR3nt: TGTGCCAGCAGTGCACAGGACAGGGGGCCCTTCGAGCAGTACTTC
d_gene: -; abundance: many; v_gene: TRBV20-1; j_gene: TRBJ2-7; CDR3aa: CSAKPGITYEQYF; CDR3nt: TGCAGTGCAAAACCGGGGATTACCTACGAGCAGTACTTC
d_gene: -; abundance: -; v_gene: TRBV5-4; j_gene: TRBJ1-2; CDR3aa: CASSFGSARDYGYTF; CDR3nt: TGTGCCAGCAGCTTTGGCAGTGCTAGGGACTATGGCTACACCTTC
d_gene: -; abundance: -; v_gene: TRBV7-3; j_gene: TRBJ2-6; CDR3aa: CASSLGGGARGANVLTF; CDR3nt: TGTGCCAGCAGCTTAGGGGGGGGCGCGCGTGGGGCCAACGTCCTGACTTTC
d_gene: -; abundance: -; v_gene: TRBV28; j_gene: TRBJ1-4; CDR3aa: CASSPGHHPTNEKLFF; CDR3nt: TGTGCCAGCAGTCCGGGACACCACCCAACTAATGAAAAACTGTTTTTT
d_gene: -; abundance: -; v_gene: TRBV7-2; j_gene: TRBJ1-5; CDR3aa: CASSPPGSSGNQPQHF; CDR3nt: TGTGCCAGCAGCCCCCCCGGCAGCTCAGGCAATCAGCCCCAGCATTTT
d_gene: -; abundance: many; v_gene: TRBV5-1; j_gene: TRBJ1-2; CDR3aa: CASSLIGSRGYTF; CDR3nt: TGCGCCAGCAGCTTAATTGGTTCTCGTGGCTACACCTTC
d_gene: -; abundance: many; v_gene: TRBV10-3; j_gene: TRBJ2-5; CDR3aa: CASGGQETQYF; CDR3nt: TGTGCCAGCGGGGGACAGGAGACCCAGTACTTC
d_gene: -; abundance: -; v_gene: TRBV6-1; j_gene: TRBJ2-5; CDR3aa: CASSEVARQESQYF; CDR3nt: TGTGCCAGCAGTGAAGTGGCCAGGCAAGAGTCCCAGTACTTC
d_gene: -; abundance: -; v_gene: TRBV28; j_gene: TRBJ2-5; CDR3aa: CASSNLRGGQETQYF; CDR3nt: TGTGCCAGCAGTAATCTCAGGGGTGGGCAAGAGACCCAGTACTTC
d_gene: -; abundance: -; v_gene: TRBV7-6; j_gene: TRBJ1-6; CDR3aa: CASSLELAANSPLHF; CDR3nt: TGTGCCAGCAGCTTAGAGTTGGCAGCAAATTCACCCCTCCACTTT
d_gene: TRBD1; abundance: many; v_gene: TRBV2; j_gene: TRBJ1-1; CDR3aa: CASTPGQGLTEAFF; CDR3nt: TGTGCCAGCACGCCGGGACAGGGTCTTACTGAAGCTTTCTTT
d_gene: -; abundance: -; v_gene: TRBV11-2; j_gene: TRBJ1-1; CDR3aa: CASTRPGWNTEAFF; CDR3nt: TGTGCCAGCACCAGGCCAGGGTGGAACACTGAAGCTTTCTTT
d_gene: -; abundance: -; v_gene: TRBV6-5; j_gene: TRBJ1-2; CDR3aa: CASSSTSGQTDGYTF; CDR3nt: TGTGCCAGCAGTTCCACATCCGGACAGACTGATGGCTACACCTTC
d_gene: -; abundance: many; v_gene: TRBV29-1; j_gene: TRBJ2-7; CDR3aa: CSVEYGAGEQYF; CDR3nt: TGCAGCGTTGAATATGGGGCTGGCGAGCAGTACTTC
d_gene: -; abundance: -; v_gene: TRBV20-1; j_gene: TRBJ2-6; CDR3aa: CSARAAGAYVLTF; CDR3nt: TGCAGTGCTAGGGCGGCCGGGGCCTACGTCCTGACTTTC
d_gene: -; abundance: many; v_gene: TRBV15; j_gene: TRBJ2-7; CDR3aa: CATSLTELRGQYF; CDR3nt: TGTGCCACCAGCCTAACAGAGTTACGTGGGCAGTACTTC
d_gene: -; abundance: many; v_gene: TRBV19; j_gene: TRBJ1-2; CDR3aa: CASRRGGGNYGYTF; CDR3nt: TGTGCCAGCCGCCGAGGGGGGGGGAACTATGGCTACACCTTC
d_gene: -; abundance: -; v_gene: TRBV4-2; j_gene: TRBJ2-7; CDR3aa: CASSQEGAGSSYEQYF; CDR3nt: TGTGCCAGCAGCCAAGAGGGGGCGGGAAGCTCCTACGAGCAGTACTTC
d_gene: -; abundance: -; v_gene: TRBV20-1; j_gene: TRBJ1-4; CDR3aa: CSGTGMSNEKLFF; CDR3nt: TGCAGCGGGACCGGGATGTCTAATGAAAAACTGTTTTTT
d_gene: -; abundance: few; v_gene: TRBV19; j_gene: TRBJ1-1; CDR3aa: CASSIGLERNTEAFF; CDR3nt: TGTGCCAGTAGTATAGGATTGGAAAGGAACACTGAAGCTTTCTTT
d_gene: TRBD1; abundance: -; v_gene: TRBV29-1; j_gene: TRBJ2-5; CDR3aa: CSVPGTGSGETQYF; CDR3nt: TGCAGCGTTCCCGGGACAGGATCTGGAGAGACCCAGTACTTC
d_gene: -; abundance: -; v_gene: TRBV30; j_gene: TRBJ2-7; CDR3aa: CAWTDQGYEQYF; CDR3nt: TGTGCCTGGACTGACCAGGGCTACGAGCAGTACTTC
d_gene: TRBD2; abundance: many; v_gene: TRBV15; j_gene: TRBJ2-2; CDR3aa: CATSRDSGGFTGELFF; CDR3nt: TGTGCCACCAGCAGAGATAGCGGGGGCTTCACCGGGGAGCTGTTTTTT
d_gene: -; abundance: many; v_gene: TRBV10-2; j_gene: TRBJ1-1; CDR3aa: CASRSGPLNTEAFF; CDR3nt: TGCGCCAGCAGGTCAGGACCGCTGAACACTGAAGCTTTCTTT
d_gene: -; abundance: -; v_gene: TRBV10-2; j_gene: TRBJ2-7; CDR3aa: CASSNRQVPYEQYF; CDR3nt: TGCGCCAGCAGCAACAGACAGGTCCCCTACGAGCAGTACTTC
d_gene: TRBD1; abundance: -; v_gene: TRBV29-1; j_gene: TRBJ1-2; CDR3aa: CSVGTGHYGYTF; CDR3nt: TGCAGCGTCGGGACAGGACACTATGGCTACACCTTC
d_gene: -; abundance: -; v_gene: TRBV7-8; j_gene: TRBJ2-5; CDR3aa: CASSSSQGEKTQYF; CDR3nt: TGTGCCAGCAGCTCCTCGCAGGGAGAAAAGACCCAGTACTTC
d_gene: -; abundance: -; v_gene: TRBV20-1; j_gene: TRBJ2-5; CDR3aa: CSARASGGVQPQYF; CDR3nt: TGCAGTGCTAGAGCATCAGGGGGGGTCCAGCCCCAGTACTTC
d_gene: -; abundance: many; v_gene: TRBV10-3; j_gene: TRBJ1-1; CDR3aa: CAISAQTGMNTEAFF; CDR3nt: TGTGCCATCAGTGCCCAAACAGGTATGAACACTGAAGCTTTCTTT
d_gene: -; abundance: few; v_gene: TRBV12-3/TRBV12-4; j_gene: TRBJ1-4; CDR3aa: CASSLPPRGGNEKLFF; CDR3nt: TGTGCCAGCAGTTTGCCCCCCAGGGGAGGAAATGAAAAACTGTTTTTT
d_gene: -; abundance: many; v_gene: TRBV20-1; j_gene: TRBJ2-7; CDR3aa: CSASWIPYEQYF; CDR3nt: TGCAGTGCTAGCTGGATCCCCTACGAGCAGTACTTC
d_gene: -; abundance: -; v_gene: TRBV7-9; j_gene: TRBJ1-2; CDR3aa: CASSSSQGAYGYTF; CDR3nt: TGTGCCAGCAGCTCTTCGCAGGGAGCCTATGGCTACACCTTC
d_gene: -; abundance: many; v_gene: TRBV20-1; j_gene: TRBJ2-5; CDR3aa: CSARDRGQGETQYF; CDR3nt: TGCAGTGCTAGAGACAGAGGGCAGGGAGAGACCCAGTACTTC
d_gene: -; abundance: -; v_gene: TRBV10-3; j_gene: TRBJ1-2; CDR3aa: CAISGGGDDGYTF; CDR3nt: TGTGCCATCAGTGGGGGTGGGGATGATGGCTACACCTTC
d_gene: -; abundance: -; v_gene: TRBV2; j_gene: TRBJ1-6; CDR3aa: CASIPGRQSSYNSPLHF; CDR3nt: TGTGCCAGCATCCCCGGACGGCAGAGCTCCTATAATTCACCCCTCCACTTT
d_gene: -; abundance: few; v_gene: TRBV29-1; j_gene: TRBJ1-2; CDR3aa: CSVEPDYGYTF; CDR3nt: TGCAGCGTTGAACCCGACTATGGCTACACCTTC
d_gene: -; abundance: -; v_gene: TRBV11-1; j_gene: TRBJ2-3; CDR3aa: CASSEPWAEGTDTQYF; CDR3nt: TGTGCCAGCAGCGAACCCTGGGCGGAGGGAACAGATACGCAGTATTTT
d_gene: TRBD1; abundance: many; v_gene: TRBV5-1; j_gene: TRBJ1-1; CDR3aa: CASSLSGVGTAEAFF; CDR3nt: TGCGCCAGCAGCTTGTCGGGCGTAGGGACAGCTGAAGCTTTCTTT
d_gene: -; abundance: many; v_gene: TRBV20-1; j_gene: TRBJ2-5; CDR3aa: CSARGQRETQYF; CDR3nt: TGCAGTGCTAGAGGTCAGCGAGAGACCCAGTACTTC
d_gene: -; abundance: many; v_gene: TRBV7-8; j_gene: TRBJ1-1; CDR3aa: CASSWRIMNTEAFF; CDR3nt: TGTGCCAGCAGCTGGCGGATAATGAACACTGAAGCTTTCTTT
d_gene: -; abundance: many; v_gene: TRBV11-2; j_gene: TRBJ1-2; CDR3aa: CASSPRTYSLIYGYTF; CDR3nt: TGTGCCAGCAGCCCTCGGACCTACTCACTTATCTATGGCTACACCTTC
d_gene: -; abundance: many; v_gene: TRBV9; j_gene: TRBJ2-7; CDR3aa: CASSSPRGYEQYF; CDR3nt: TGTGCCAGCAGCTCCCCGAGGGGCTACGAGCAGTACTTC
d_gene: TRBD1; abundance: many; v_gene: TRBV7-9; j_gene: TRBJ1-5; CDR3aa: CASSLGTAKGQPQHF; CDR3nt: TGTGCCAGCAGCTTGGGGACAGCAAAGGGTCAGCCCCAGCATTTT
d_gene: TRBD1; abundance: few; v_gene: TRBV11-3; j_gene: TRBJ1-1; CDR3aa: CASSSRDSLEAFF; CDR3nt: TGTGCCAGCAGCTCCCGGGACAGCCTTGAAGCTTTCTTT
d_gene: -; abundance: -; v_gene: TRBV5-1; j_gene: TRBJ2-7; CDR3aa: CASSWTISSYEQYF; CDR3nt: TGCGCCAGCAGCTGGACAATAAGCTCCTACGAGCAGTACTTC
d_gene: TRBD1; abundance: -; v_gene: TRBV19; j_gene: TRBJ2-7; CDR3aa: CARGQGGHEQYF; CDR3nt: TGTGCCCGAGGACAGGGAGGACACGAGCAGTACTTC